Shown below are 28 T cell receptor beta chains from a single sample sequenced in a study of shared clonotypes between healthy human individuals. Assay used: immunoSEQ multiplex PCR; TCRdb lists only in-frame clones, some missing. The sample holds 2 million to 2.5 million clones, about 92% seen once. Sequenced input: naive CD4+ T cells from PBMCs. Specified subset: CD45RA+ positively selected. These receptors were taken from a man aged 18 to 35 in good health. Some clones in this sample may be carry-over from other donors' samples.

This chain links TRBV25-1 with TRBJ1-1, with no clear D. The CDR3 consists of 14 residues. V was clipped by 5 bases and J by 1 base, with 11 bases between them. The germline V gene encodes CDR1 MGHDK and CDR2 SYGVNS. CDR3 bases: TGTGCCAGCAGTCCCGTAGGGAGGAACACTGAAGCTTTCTTT. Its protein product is CASSPVGRNTEAFF. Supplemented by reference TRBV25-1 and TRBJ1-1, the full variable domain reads EADIYQTPRYLVIGTGKKITLECSQTMGHDKMYWYQQDPGMELHLIHYSYGVNSTEKGDLSSESTVSRIRTEHFPLTLESARPSHTSQYLCASSPVGRNTEAFFGQGTRLTVV.

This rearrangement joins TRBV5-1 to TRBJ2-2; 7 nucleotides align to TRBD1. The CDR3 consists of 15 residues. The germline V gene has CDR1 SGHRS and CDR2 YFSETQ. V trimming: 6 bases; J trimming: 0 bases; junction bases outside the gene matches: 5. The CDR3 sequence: CASTTGTANTGELFF. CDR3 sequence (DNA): TGCGCCAGCACTACCGGGACAGCGAACACCGGGGAGCTGTTTTTT.

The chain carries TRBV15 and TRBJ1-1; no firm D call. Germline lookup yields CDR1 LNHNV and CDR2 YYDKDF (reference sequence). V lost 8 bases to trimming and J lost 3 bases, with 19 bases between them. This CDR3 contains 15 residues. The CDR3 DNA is TGTGCCACCGCCGTAGTTGTATCAGAGGACACTGAAGCTTTCTTT. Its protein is CATAVVVSEDTEAFF.

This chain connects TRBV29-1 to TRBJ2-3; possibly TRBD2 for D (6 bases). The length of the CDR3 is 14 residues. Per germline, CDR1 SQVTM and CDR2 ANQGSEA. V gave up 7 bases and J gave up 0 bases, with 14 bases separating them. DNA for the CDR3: TGCAGCGGACGCGGGATGATCAGCACAGATACGCAGTATTTT. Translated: CSGRGMISTDTQYF.

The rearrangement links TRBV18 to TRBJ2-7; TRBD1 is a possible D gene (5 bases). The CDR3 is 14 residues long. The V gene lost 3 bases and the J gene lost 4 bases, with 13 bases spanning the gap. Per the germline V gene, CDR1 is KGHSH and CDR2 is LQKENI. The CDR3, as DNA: TGTGCCAGCTCACCCCTTCATACAGGTTACGAGCAGTACTTC. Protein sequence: CASSPLHTGYEQYF.

The CDR3 nucleotides read TGCGCCAGCAGCCAAGATCCACGTATCCGGGAGCTGTTTTTT. It translates to CASSQDPRIRELFF. This chain uses TRBV4-3 with TRBJ2-2; no definite D call. The CDR3 has 14 amino acids. The V and J ends lost 0 bases and 9 bases respectively, with 11 bases between them. The V gene's germline CDR1 is LGHNA and CDR2 YSLEER.

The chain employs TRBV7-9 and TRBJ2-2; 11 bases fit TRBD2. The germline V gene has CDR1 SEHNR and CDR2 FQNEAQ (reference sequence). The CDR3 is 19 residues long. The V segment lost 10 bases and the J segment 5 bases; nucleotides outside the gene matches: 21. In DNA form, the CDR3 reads TGTGCCATCCCAGGGGTCAGGCTAGCGGGAGGTCCGGGGACCGGGGAGCTGTTTTTT. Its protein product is CAIPGVRLAGGPGTGELFF. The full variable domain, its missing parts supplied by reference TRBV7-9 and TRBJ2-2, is DTGVSQNPRHKITKRGQNVTFRCDPISEHNRLYWYRQTLGQGPEFLTYFQNEAQLEKSRLLSDRFSAERPKGSFSTLEIQRTEQGDSAMYLCAIPGVRLAGGPGTGELFFGEGSRLTVL.

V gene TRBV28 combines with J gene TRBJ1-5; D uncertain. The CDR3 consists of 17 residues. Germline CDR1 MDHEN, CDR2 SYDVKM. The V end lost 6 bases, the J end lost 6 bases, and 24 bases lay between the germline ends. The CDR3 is CASRPSLFSGRSQPQHF. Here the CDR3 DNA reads TGTGCCAGCAGGCCATCCTTATTTAGCGGGCGCAGTCAGCCCCAGCATTTT.

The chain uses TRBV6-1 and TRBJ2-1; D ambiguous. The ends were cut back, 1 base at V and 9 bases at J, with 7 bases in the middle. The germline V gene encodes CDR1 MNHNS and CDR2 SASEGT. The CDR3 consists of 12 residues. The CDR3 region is CASSEVVTEQFF. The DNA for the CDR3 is TGTGCCAGCAGTGAAGTAGTGACTGAGCAGTTCTTC.

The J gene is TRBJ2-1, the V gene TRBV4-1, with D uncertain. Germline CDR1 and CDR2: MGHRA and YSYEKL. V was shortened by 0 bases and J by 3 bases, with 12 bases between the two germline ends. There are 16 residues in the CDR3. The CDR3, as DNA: TGCGCCAGCAGCCAAGATCCCGGGCCGGACTACAATGAGCAGTTCTTC. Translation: CASSQDPGPDYNEQFF.

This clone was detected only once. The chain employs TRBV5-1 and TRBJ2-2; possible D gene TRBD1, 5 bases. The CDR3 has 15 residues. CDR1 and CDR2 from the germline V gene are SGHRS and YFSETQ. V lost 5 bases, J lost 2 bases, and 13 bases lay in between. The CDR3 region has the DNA TGCGCCAGCAGGTCCGGCAGGGTAAACACCGGGGAGCTGTTTTTT. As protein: CASRSGRVNTGELFF.

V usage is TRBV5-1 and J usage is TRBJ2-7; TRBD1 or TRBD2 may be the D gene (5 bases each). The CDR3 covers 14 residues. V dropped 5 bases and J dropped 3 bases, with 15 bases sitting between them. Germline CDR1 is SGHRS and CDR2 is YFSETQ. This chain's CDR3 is CASSPGGAGYEQYF. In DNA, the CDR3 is TGCGCCAGCAGTCCTGGGGGTGCGGGCTACGAGCAGTACTTC.

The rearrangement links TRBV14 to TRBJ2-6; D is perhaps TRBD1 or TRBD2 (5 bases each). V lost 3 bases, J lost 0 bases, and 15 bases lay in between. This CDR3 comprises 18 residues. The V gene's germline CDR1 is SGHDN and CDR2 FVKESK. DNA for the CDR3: TGTGCCAGCAGCCACCGACTGGGACGGCCCTCTGGGGCCAACGTCCTGACTTTC. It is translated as CASSHRLGRPSGANVLTF.

The CDR3 loop is CASSSDTQREQYF. CDR3 coding DNA: TGCGCCAGCAGTTCCGACACGCAGCGCGAGCAGTACTTC. The rearrangement links TRBV5-1 to TRBJ2-7; D gene unclear. Germline CDR1 is SGHRS and CDR2 is YFSETQ. CDR3 length: 13 amino acids. Trimming shortened V by 5 bases and J by 6 bases, and 15 bases separated the two germline ends.

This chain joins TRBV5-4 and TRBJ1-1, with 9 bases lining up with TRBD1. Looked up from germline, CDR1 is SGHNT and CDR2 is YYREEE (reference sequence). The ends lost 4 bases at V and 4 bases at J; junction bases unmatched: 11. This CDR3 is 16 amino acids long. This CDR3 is CASSPSRDREGTEAFF. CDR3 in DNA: TGTGCCAGCAGCCCGTCCCGGGACAGGGAAGGCACTGAAGCTTTCTTT.

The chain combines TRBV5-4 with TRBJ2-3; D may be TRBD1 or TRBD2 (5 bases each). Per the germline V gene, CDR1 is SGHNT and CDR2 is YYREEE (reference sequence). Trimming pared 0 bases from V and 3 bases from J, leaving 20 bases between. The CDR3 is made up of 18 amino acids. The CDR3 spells CASSLGHTRGGFTDTQYF. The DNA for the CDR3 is TGTGCCAGCAGCTTGGGTCATACGAGGGGCGGATTTACAGATACGCAGTATTTT.

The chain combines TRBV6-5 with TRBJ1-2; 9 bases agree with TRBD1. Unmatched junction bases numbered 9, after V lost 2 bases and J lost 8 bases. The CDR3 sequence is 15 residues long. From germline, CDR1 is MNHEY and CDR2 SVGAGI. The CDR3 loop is CASSYRAGQGPGYTF. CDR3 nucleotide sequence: TGTGCCAGCAGTTACAGGGCGGGACAGGGTCCCGGCTACACCTTC.

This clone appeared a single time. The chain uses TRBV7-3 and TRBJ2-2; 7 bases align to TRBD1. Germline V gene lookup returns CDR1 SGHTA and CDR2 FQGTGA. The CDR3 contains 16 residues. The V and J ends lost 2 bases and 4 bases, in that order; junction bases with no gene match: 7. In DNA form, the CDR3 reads TGTGCCAGCAGCTTAGGAAGGGGGCGCGGCACCGGGGAGCTGTTTTTT. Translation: CASSLGRGRGTGELFF. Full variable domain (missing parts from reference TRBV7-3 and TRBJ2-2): GAGVSQTPSNKVTEKGKYVELRCDPISGHTALYWYRQSLGQGPEFLIYFQGTGAADDSGLPNDRFFAVRPEGSVSTLKIQRTERGDSAVYLCASSLGRGRGTGELFFGEGSRLTVL.

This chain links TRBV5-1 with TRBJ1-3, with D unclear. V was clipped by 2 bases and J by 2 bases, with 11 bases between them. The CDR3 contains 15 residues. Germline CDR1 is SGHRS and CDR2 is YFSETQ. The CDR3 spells CASSLENLAGNTIYF. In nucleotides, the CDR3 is TGCGCCAGCAGCTTAGAAAATCTGGCTGGAAACACCATATATTTT.

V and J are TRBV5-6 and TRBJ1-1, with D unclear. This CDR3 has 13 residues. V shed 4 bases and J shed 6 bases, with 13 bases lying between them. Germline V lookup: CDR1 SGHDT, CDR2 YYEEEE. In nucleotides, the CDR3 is TGTGCCAGCAGCGTACCTCCCGGGGCTGAAGCTTTCTTT. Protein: CASSVPPGAEAFF.

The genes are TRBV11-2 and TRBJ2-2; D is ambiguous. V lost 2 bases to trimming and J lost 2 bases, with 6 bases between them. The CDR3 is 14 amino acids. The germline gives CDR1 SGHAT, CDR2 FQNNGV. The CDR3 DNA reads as TGTGCCAGCAGCTTAATGAGCAACACCGGGGAGCTGTTTTTT. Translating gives CASSLMSNTGELFF.

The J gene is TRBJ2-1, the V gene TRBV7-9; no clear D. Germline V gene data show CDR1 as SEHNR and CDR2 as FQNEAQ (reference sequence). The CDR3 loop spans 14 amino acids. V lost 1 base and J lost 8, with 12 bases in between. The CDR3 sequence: CASSLGQSGDEQFF. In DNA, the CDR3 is TGTGCCAGCAGCTTAGGTCAGAGTGGGGATGAGCAGTTCTTC.

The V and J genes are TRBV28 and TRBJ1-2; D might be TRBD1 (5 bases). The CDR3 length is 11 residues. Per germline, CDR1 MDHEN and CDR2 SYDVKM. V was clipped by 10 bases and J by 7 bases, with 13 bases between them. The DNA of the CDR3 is TGTGCCACTAGGGACCAGACTGGCTACACCTTC. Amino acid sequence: CATRDQTGYTF.

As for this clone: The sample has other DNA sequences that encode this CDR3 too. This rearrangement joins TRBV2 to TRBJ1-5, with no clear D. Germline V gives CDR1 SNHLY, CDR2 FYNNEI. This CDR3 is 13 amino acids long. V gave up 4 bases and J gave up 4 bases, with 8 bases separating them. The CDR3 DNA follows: TGTGCCAGCAGTGGGACGGGTAATCAGCCCCAGCATTTT. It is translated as CASSGTGNQPQHF.

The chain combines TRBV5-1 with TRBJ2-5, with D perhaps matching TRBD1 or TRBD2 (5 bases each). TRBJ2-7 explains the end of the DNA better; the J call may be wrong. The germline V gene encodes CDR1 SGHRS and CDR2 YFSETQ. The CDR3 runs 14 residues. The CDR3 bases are TGCGCCAGCAGCTTGGGGGACCGAACGTACGAGCAGTACTTC. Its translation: CASSLGDRTYEQYF.

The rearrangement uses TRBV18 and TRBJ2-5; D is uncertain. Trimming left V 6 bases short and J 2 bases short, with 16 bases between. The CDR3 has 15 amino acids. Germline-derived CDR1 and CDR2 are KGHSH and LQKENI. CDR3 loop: CASSWAKTEQETQYF. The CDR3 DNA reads TGTGCCAGCTCCTGGGCAAAAACAGAGCAAGAGACCCAGTACTTC.

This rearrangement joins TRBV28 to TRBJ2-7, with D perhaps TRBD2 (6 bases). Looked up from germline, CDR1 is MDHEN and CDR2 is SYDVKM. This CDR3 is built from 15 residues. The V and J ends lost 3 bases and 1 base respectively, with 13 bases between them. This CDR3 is CASSFGGSTSYEQYF. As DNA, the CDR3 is TGTGCCAGCAGTTTCGGAGGGTCAACATCCTACGAGCAGTACTTC. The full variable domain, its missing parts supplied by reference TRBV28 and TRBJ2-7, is DVKVTQSSRYLVKRTGEKVFLECVQDMDHENMFWYRQDPGLGLRLIYFSYDVKMKEKGDIPEGYSVSREKKERFSLILESASTNQTSMYLCASSFGGSTSYEQYFGPGTRLTVT.

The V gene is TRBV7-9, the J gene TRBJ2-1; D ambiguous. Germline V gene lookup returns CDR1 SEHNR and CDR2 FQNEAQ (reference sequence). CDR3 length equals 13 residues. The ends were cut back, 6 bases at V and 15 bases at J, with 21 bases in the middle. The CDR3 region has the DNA TGTGCCAGCAGTCGGCAGGTTCGGTCACGGCCGTTCTTC. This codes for CASSRQVRSRPFF.